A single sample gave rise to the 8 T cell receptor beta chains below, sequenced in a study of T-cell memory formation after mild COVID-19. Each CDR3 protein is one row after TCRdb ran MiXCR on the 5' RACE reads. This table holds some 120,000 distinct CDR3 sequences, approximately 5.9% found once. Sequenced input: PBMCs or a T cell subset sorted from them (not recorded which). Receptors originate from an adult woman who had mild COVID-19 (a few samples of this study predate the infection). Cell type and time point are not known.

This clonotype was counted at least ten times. CDR3 nucleotide sequence: TGTGCCAGCAGCTCGTGGGGGGAACTGTCGATGTATGAGCAGTTCTTC. Translating it yields CASSSWGELSMYEQFF. This chain uses TRBV9 with TRBJ2-1; tentative D call: TRBD2 (6 bases). Germline V gene sequence: CDR1 SGDLS, CDR2 YYNGEE. V was clipped by 4 bases and J by 8 bases, with 22 bases between them. This CDR3 has 16 residues.

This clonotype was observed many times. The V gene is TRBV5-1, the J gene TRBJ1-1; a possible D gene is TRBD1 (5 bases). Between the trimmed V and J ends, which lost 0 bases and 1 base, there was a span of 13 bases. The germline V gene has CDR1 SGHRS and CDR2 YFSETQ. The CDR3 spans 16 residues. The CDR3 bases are TGCGCCAGCAGCTTGGTGGCAGGGATGGGGAACACTGAAGCTTTCTTT. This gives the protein CASSLVAGMGNTEAFF.

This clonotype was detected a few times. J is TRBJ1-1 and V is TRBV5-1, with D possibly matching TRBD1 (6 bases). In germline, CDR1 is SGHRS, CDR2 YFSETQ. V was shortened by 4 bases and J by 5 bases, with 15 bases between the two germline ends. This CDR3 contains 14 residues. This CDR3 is CASSPRAGVTEAFF. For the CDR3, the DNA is TGCGCCAGCAGCCCGAGGGCAGGGGTAACTGAAGCTTTCTTT.

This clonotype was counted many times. This CDR3 is CAWSGGPPGNEQFF. As DNA, the CDR3 is TGTGCCTGGAGTGGAGGGCCCCCCGGCAATGAGCAGTTCTTC. The rearrangement uses TRBV30 and TRBJ2-1, with D tentatively TRBD2 (5 bases). V dropped 1 base and J dropped 6 bases, with 13 bases sitting between them. The CDR3 loop spans 14 amino acids. Germline CDR1 GTSNPN, CDR2 SVGIG (reference sequence).

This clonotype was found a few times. CDR3 bases: TGTGCCAGCAGCTTAGTAGGGGGTAATGAGCAGTTCTTC. Its translation: CASSLVGGNEQFF. J is TRBJ2-1 and V is TRBV11-2; D possibly corresponds to TRBD1 (6 bases). CDR3 size: 13 residues. Trimming removed 1 base at V and 7 bases at J, with 8 bases between. The germline CDR1 and CDR2 sequences are SGHAT and FQNNGV.

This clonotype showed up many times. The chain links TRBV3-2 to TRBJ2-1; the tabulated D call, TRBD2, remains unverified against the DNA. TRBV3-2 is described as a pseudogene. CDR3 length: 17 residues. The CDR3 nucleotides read TGTGCCAGCAGCCAAGCTCCCGGGGAGGGCGGGTACAATGAGCAGTTCTTC. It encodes CASSQAPGEGGYNEQFF.

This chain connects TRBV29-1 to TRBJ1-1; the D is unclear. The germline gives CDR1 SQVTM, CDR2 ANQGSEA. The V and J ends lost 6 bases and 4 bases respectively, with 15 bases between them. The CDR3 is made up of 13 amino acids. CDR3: CSVGMAEGTEAFF. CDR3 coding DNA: TGCAGCGTCGGTATGGCGGAAGGCACTGAAGCTTTCTTT.

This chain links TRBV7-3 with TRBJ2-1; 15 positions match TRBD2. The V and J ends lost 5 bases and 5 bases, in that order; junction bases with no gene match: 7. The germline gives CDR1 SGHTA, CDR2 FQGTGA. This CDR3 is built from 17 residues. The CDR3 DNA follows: TGTGCCAGCAGCCCTCAGGGACTAGCGGGAGGTCACAATGAGCAGTTCTTC. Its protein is CASSPQGLAGGHNEQFF.